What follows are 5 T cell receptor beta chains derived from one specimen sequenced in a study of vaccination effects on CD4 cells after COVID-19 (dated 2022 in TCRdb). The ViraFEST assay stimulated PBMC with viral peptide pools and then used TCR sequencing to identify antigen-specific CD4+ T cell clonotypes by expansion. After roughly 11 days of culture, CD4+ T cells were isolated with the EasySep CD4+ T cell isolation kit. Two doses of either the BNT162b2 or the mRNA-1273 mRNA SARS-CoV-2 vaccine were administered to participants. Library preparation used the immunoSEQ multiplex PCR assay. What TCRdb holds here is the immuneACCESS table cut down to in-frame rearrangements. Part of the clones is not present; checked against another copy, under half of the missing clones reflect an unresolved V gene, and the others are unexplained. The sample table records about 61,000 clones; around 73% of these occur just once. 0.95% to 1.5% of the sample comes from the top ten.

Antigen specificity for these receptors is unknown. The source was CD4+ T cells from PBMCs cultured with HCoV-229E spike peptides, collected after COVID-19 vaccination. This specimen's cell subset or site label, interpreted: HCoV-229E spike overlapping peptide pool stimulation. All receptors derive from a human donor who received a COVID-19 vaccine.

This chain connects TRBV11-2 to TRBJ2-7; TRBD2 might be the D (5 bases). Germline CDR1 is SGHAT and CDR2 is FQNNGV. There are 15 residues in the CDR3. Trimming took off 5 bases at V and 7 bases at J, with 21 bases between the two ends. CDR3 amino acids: CASSRGPGLTEEQYV. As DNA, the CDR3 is TGTGCCAGCAGCCGAGGGCCTGGACTGACGGAAGAGCAGTACGTC.

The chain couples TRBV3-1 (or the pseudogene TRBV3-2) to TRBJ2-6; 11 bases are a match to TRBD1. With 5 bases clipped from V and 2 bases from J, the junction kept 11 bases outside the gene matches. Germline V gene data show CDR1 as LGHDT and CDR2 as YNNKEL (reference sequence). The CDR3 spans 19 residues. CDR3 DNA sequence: TGTGCCAGCAGCTCGACAACCCGGACAGGGGGCACTGGGGCCAACGTCCTGACTTTC. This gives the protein CASSSTTRTGGTGANVLTF.

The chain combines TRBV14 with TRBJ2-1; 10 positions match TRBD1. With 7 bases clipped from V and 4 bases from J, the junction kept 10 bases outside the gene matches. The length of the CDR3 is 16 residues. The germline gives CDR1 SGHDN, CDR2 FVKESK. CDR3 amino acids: CASTTGPGQGYNEQFF. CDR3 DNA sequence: TGTGCCAGCACGACTGGACCGGGACAGGGGTACAATGAGCAGTTCTTC. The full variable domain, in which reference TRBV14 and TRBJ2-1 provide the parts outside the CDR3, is EAGVTQFPSHSVIEKGQTVTLRCDPISGHDNLYWYRRVMGKEIKFLLHFVKESKQDESGMPNNRFLAERTGGTYSTLKVQPAELEDSGVYFCASTTGPGQGYNEQFFGPGTRLTVL.

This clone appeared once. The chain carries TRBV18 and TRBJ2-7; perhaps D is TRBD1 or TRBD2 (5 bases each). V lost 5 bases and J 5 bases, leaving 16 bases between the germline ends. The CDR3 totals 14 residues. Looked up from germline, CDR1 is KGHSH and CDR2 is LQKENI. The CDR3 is CASSSGTVRDEQYV. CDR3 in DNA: TGTGCCAGCTCATCCGGGACGGTGAGGGACGAGCAGTACGTC.

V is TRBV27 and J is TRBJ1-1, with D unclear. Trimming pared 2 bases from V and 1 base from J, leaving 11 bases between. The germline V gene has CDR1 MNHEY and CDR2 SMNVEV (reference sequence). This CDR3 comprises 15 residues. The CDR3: CASSLDIGRNTEAFF. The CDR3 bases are TGTGCCAGCAGTTTAGATATAGGCCGGAACACTGAAGCTTTCTTT.